This T cell receptor (beta chain) was captured by sequencing in a study of blood T cell repertoires in COVID-19. At the level of the study: The United States, Italy and Spain were the sources of the acute and convalescent COVID-19 samples. T cells, B-cell-depleted T cells, or PBMCs provided the cDNA or gDNA that served as material.

Authors' analysis steps: Amplified reference gene primers provided the basis for estimating nucleated cell counts. Data came from immunoSEQ multiplex PCR; TCRdb stores just in-frame clones and leaves some out. Clonal size and the V and J genes are those of that table, whereas D and trimming came from the DNA. The data contain about 97,000 clones, about 72% of them seen just once; the ten biggest clones take up 9.8%. Regarding this clone: Other DNA variants within this sample encode the same CDR3.

The source of this sequence is a man aged 55 to 70 with active or convalescent COVID-19. Sequenced sample: peripheral blood.

The chain's CDR3 is CASSLGPEAFF. CDR3 sequence (DNA): TGTGCCAGCAGTTTAGGGCCGGAAGCTTTCTTT. J is TRBJ1-1 and V is TRBV12-3 or TRBV12-4; no reliable D call. This CDR3 contains 11 residues. Trimming shortened V by 1 base and J by 8 bases, and 5 bases separated the two germline ends.